These T cell receptor beta chains were read from a single sample in a study of blood T cell repertoires in COVID-19. Only in-frame clones appear in the TCRdb table, and some are missing; sequencing was by immunoSEQ multiplex PCR. The table lists 170,000 or so clones, roughly 88% of them singletons. Material for sequencing was PBMCs or T cells enriched from blood (not recorded which). These receptors all come from a woman in her fifties or sixties who had recovered from COVID-19. CDR3s include the opening cysteine and the closing phenylalanine or tryptophan. D genes are given only for firm matches. Size is stated for part of the rows, as once, few or many counts, or as a class when the clone is expanded.

j_gene: TRBJ1-4; d_gene: TRBD1; v_gene: TRBV6-5; abundance: NA; CDR3nt: TGTGCCAGCAGGAACAGGGGAGGTGAAAAACTGTTTTTT; CDR3aa: CASRNRGGEKLFF
j_gene: TRBJ1-2; d_gene: TRBD1; v_gene: TRBV19; abundance: NA; CDR3nt: TGTGCCAGTAGTGCCCAGGGGGCGAACTATGGCTACACCTTC; CDR3aa: CASSAQGANYGYTF
j_gene: TRBJ2-2; d_gene: NA; v_gene: TRBV4-3; abundance: NA; CDR3nt: TGCGCCAGCAGCCAAGGGGGGTCGCGGGGCCCGAACACCGGGGAGCTGTTTTTT; CDR3aa: CASSQGGSRGPNTGELFF
j_gene: TRBJ1-5; d_gene: NA; v_gene: TRBV2; abundance: NA; CDR3nt: TGTGCCACCCACGGAGTTTCAAGCAATCAGCCCCAGCATTTT; CDR3aa: CATHGVSSNQPQHF
j_gene: TRBJ2-3; d_gene: NA; v_gene: TRBV30; abundance: NA; CDR3nt: TGTGCCTGGAGTCCCTCGGGGGGCGCAGATACGCAGTATTTT; CDR3aa: CAWSPSGGADTQYF
j_gene: TRBJ2-3; d_gene: NA; v_gene: TRBV5-1; abundance: NA; CDR3nt: TGCGCCAGCACCCAGGGGATAAGGACAGATACGCAGTATTTT; CDR3aa: CASTQGIRTDTQYF
j_gene: TRBJ2-3; d_gene: NA; v_gene: TRBV18; abundance: NA; CDR3nt: TGTGCCAGCTCACCGGGTTATGGGCCCACAGATACGCAGTATTTT; CDR3aa: CASSPGYGPTDTQYF
j_gene: TRBJ2-3; d_gene: NA; v_gene: TRBV3-1/TRBV3-2; abundance: NA; CDR3nt: TGTGCCAGCAGCCCACCCTTAACAGGGTGGAGAGGAGATACGCAGTATTTT; CDR3aa: CASSPPLTGWRGDTQYF
j_gene: TRBJ2-3; d_gene: TRBD1; v_gene: TRBV18; abundance: NA; CDR3nt: TGTGCCAGCTCACCCCCCGGGACAGCTACAGATACGCAGTATTTT; CDR3aa: CASSPPGTATDTQYF
j_gene: TRBJ2-4; d_gene: TRBD1; v_gene: TRBV7-2; abundance: NA; CDR3nt: TGTGCCAGCAGCTTCCAGGGGGCGATGAGAACCAAAAACATTCAGTACTTC; CDR3aa: CASSFQGAMRTKNIQYF
j_gene: TRBJ1-2; d_gene: NA; v_gene: TRBV9; abundance: NA; CDR3nt: TGTGCCAGCAGCGTAGGAGATGTTGGCTACACCTTC; CDR3aa: CASSVGDVGYTF
j_gene: TRBJ2-5; d_gene: NA; v_gene: TRBV5-4; abundance: NA; CDR3nt: TGTGCCAGCAGCGGGCCTTTTGGCCAAGAGACCCAGTACTTC; CDR3aa: CASSGPFGQETQYF
j_gene: TRBJ1-5; d_gene: NA; v_gene: TRBV29-1; abundance: NA; CDR3nt: TGCAGCGTCCAATCCGGAGGGGATCAGCCCCAGCATTTT; CDR3aa: CSVQSGGDQPQHF
j_gene: TRBJ2-7; d_gene: NA; v_gene: TRBV4-1; abundance: once; CDR3nt: TGCGCCAGCAGCCACCTACTGACCTACGAGCAGTACTTC; CDR3aa: CASSHLLTYEQYF
j_gene: TRBJ2-7; d_gene: TRBD1; v_gene: TRBV9; abundance: NA; CDR3nt: TGTGCCAGCAGCGTCGGCCCCGGGACAGGGTTGAATAGCGAGCAGTACTTC; CDR3aa: CASSVGPGTGLNSEQYF
j_gene: TRBJ2-3; d_gene: NA; v_gene: TRBV21-1; abundance: NA; CDR3nt: TGTGCCAGCTGGGAGGGGACAGGATATAGAACGCAGTATTTT; CDR3aa: CASWEGTGYRTQYF
j_gene: TRBJ1-4; d_gene: NA; v_gene: TRBV9; abundance: NA; CDR3nt: TGTGCCAGCAGCGTGGGCACCTCTAATGAAAAACTGTTTTTT; CDR3aa: CASSVGTSNEKLFF
j_gene: TRBJ1-5; d_gene: NA; v_gene: TRBV20-1; abundance: NA; CDR3nt: TGCAGTGCTAGTTCAGGTAGCAATCAGCCCCAGCATTTT; CDR3aa: CSASSGSNQPQHF
j_gene: TRBJ1-4; d_gene: NA; v_gene: TRBV19; abundance: NA; CDR3nt: TGTGCCAGTAGTGCAGGACAGTTTGCCGATGAAAAACTGTTTTTT; CDR3aa: CASSAGQFADEKLFF
j_gene: TRBJ2-1; d_gene: NA; v_gene: TRBV6-1; abundance: NA; CDR3nt: TGTGCCAGCAGTGAACAACAGTTCTCCTACAATGAGCAGTTCTTC; CDR3aa: CASSEQQFSYNEQFF
j_gene: TRBJ2-7; d_gene: TRBD1; v_gene: TRBV5-1; abundance: NA; CDR3nt: TGCGCCAGCAGCGAACGGGACAGGAGAGTGGACGAGCAGTACTTC; CDR3aa: CASSERDRRVDEQYF
j_gene: TRBJ1-4; d_gene: NA; v_gene: TRBV29-1; abundance: NA; CDR3nt: TGCAGCGTTGTCCTCACTTCTAATGAAAAACTGTTTTTT; CDR3aa: CSVVLTSNEKLFF
j_gene: TRBJ2-5; d_gene: TRBD1; v_gene: TRBV4-3; abundance: NA; CDR3nt: TGCGCCAGCAGCCAAGGGAACAGGGGTGGCCAAGAGACCCAGTACTTC; CDR3aa: CASSQGNRGGQETQYF
j_gene: TRBJ1-3; d_gene: NA; v_gene: TRBV7-6; abundance: medium-sized; CDR3nt: TGTGCCAGCAGCACGCCGGGACTGGACTCTGGAAACACCATATATTTT; CDR3aa: CASSTPGLDSGNTIYF
j_gene: TRBJ1-5; d_gene: NA; v_gene: TRBV11-2; abundance: NA; CDR3nt: TGTGCCAGCAGCTTAGAATCGGGTACGCCCCAGCATTTT; CDR3aa: CASSLESGTPQHF
j_gene: TRBJ1-2; d_gene: NA; v_gene: TRBV16; abundance: NA; CDR3nt: TGTGCCAGCAGTTTCTCCCATGGCTACACCTTC; CDR3aa: CASSFSHGYTF
j_gene: TRBJ1-4; d_gene: NA; v_gene: TRBV6-6; abundance: few; CDR3nt: TGTGCCAGCAGGGGAGGTGAAAAACTGTTTTTT; CDR3aa: CASRGGEKLFF
j_gene: TRBJ2-5; d_gene: NA; v_gene: TRBV18; abundance: NA; CDR3nt: TGTGCCAGCTCGCACCGGGGTGTAGGTTCCCGCCTTCAAGAGACCCAGTACTTC; CDR3aa: CASSHRGVGSRLQETQYF
j_gene: TRBJ1-4; d_gene: NA; v_gene: TRBV19; abundance: NA; CDR3nt: TGTGCCAGCACAGGCCTTCGCTCAAGCTCAACTAATGAAAAACTGTTTTTT; CDR3aa: CASTGLRSSSTNEKLFF
j_gene: TRBJ2-7; d_gene: TRBD1; v_gene: TRBV19; abundance: NA; CDR3nt: TGTGCCAGTAGTTCAGACAGGGGCGTCGACGAGCAGTACTTC; CDR3aa: CASSSDRGVDEQYF
j_gene: TRBJ2-3; d_gene: NA; v_gene: TRBV21-1; abundance: NA; CDR3nt: TGTGCCAGCAGCAAAAGGTTGGGGGGGACACCCTCCACAGATACGCAGTATTTT; CDR3aa: CASSKRLGGTPSTDTQYF
j_gene: TRBJ1-1; d_gene: NA; v_gene: TRBV12-3/TRBV12-4; abundance: NA; CDR3nt: TGTGCCACCGAAGACAAGGACACTGAAGCTTTCTTT; CDR3aa: CATEDKDTEAFF
j_gene: TRBJ1-5; d_gene: TRBD1; v_gene: TRBV7-2; abundance: NA; CDR3nt: TGTGCCAGCAGCTTATCGGGACAGTTCAATCAGCCCCAGCATTTT; CDR3aa: CASSLSGQFNQPQHF
j_gene: TRBJ1-5; d_gene: NA; v_gene: TRBV4-3; abundance: NA; CDR3nt: TGCGCCAGCAGCCAAGGTCTAGGAAGAAGTCAGCCCCAGCATTTT; CDR3aa: CASSQGLGRSQPQHF
j_gene: TRBJ1-1; d_gene: NA; v_gene: TRBV2; abundance: NA; CDR3nt: TGTGCCAGCAGGTCACAGGGTGGGGGCACTGAAGCTTTCTTT; CDR3aa: CASRSQGGGTEAFF
j_gene: TRBJ1-4; d_gene: TRBD1; v_gene: TRBV5-1; abundance: NA; CDR3nt: TGCGCCAGCAGCTCGGCAGGGGGCTGGGAAAAACTGTTTTTT; CDR3aa: CASSSAGGWEKLFF
j_gene: TRBJ2-1; d_gene: TRBD2; v_gene: TRBV6-5; abundance: NA; CDR3nt: TGTGCCAGCAGTTACTCCGGGACTAGCGGGTACAATGAGCAGTTCTTC; CDR3aa: CASSYSGTSGYNEQFF
j_gene: TRBJ1-4; d_gene: NA; v_gene: TRBV29-1; abundance: NA; CDR3nt: TGCAGCGTTGGACAGGCGGCAACTAATGAAAAACTGTTTTTT; CDR3aa: CSVGQAATNEKLFF
j_gene: TRBJ2-1; d_gene: TRBD2; v_gene: TRBV5-4; abundance: NA; CDR3nt: TGTGCCAGCAGCTTGCTTGGACTAGCGGATGAGCAGTTCTTC; CDR3aa: CASSLLGLADEQFF
j_gene: TRBJ2-2; d_gene: TRBD2; v_gene: TRBV6-2/TRBV6-3; abundance: NA; CDR3nt: TGTGCCAGCAGTTACTCCACGGGAGGAAGCACCGGGGAGCTGTTTTTT; CDR3aa: CASSYSTGGSTGELFF
j_gene: TRBJ2-7; d_gene: TRBD2; v_gene: TRBV9; abundance: NA; CDR3nt: TGTGCCAGCAGCGTAGGGGGGGGGACCTACGAGCAGTACTTC; CDR3aa: CASSVGGGTYEQYF
j_gene: TRBJ1-6; d_gene: NA; v_gene: TRBV19; abundance: NA; CDR3nt: TGTGCCAGTAGTATAAACAGCCGTAATTCACCCCTCCACTTT; CDR3aa: CASSINSRNSPLHF
j_gene: TRBJ1-1; d_gene: NA; v_gene: TRBV20-1; abundance: NA; CDR3nt: TGCAGTGCTAGTCGGACAGAGGGGAACACTGAAGCTTTCTTT; CDR3aa: CSASRTEGNTEAFF
j_gene: TRBJ2-7; d_gene: NA; v_gene: TRBV7-7; abundance: NA; CDR3nt: TGTGCCAGCAGCCTGGACACAAGCTCCTACGAGCAGTACTTC; CDR3aa: CASSLDTSSYEQYF
j_gene: TRBJ1-5; d_gene: TRBD1; v_gene: TRBV11-2; abundance: NA; CDR3nt: TGTGCCAGCAGTAGGGACAGGCGCAATCAGCCCCAGCATTTT; CDR3aa: CASSRDRRNQPQHF